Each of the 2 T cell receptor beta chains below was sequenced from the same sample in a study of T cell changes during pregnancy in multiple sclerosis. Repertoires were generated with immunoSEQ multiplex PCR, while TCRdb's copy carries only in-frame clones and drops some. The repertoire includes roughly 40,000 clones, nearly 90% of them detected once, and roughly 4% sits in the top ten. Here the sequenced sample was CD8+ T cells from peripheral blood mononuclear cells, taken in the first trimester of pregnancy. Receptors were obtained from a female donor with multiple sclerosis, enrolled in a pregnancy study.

The CDR3 nucleotides read TGTGCCAGCAGCTTAACAGGGAGCACAGATACGCAGTATTTT. Protein product: CASSLTGSTDTQYF. V usage is TRBV7-8 and J usage is TRBJ2-3; the D gene is possibly TRBD1 (6 bases). Germline loops: CDR1 SGHVS, CDR2 FQNEAQ. With 2 bases removed from V and 0 bases from J, the gap between germline ends came to 6 bases. The CDR3 length is 14 residues.

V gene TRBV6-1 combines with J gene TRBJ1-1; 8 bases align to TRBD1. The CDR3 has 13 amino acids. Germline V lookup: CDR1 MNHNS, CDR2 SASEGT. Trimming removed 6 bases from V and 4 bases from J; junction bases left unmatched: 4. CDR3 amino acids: CASRLGQGTEAFF. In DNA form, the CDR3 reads TGTGCCAGCAGACTTGGACAGGGCACTGAAGCTTTCTTT.